This TCR beta chain was sequenced during a study of yellow fever vaccine responses in identical twins. In TCRdb, the RT-PCR reads were re-called with MiXCR into one record per CDR3 protein. The data hold about 14,000 distinct CDR3 sequences, with 65% to 85% observed a single time. Per germline, CDR1 KGHSH and CDR2 LQKENI. The CDR3 has 13 amino acids. V was clipped by 3 bases and J by 5 bases, with 10 bases between them. The clonotype comes from a woman aged 18-29 years who received the yellow fever vaccine. The chain couples TRBV18 to TRBJ2-5, with D possibly matching TRBD1 (5 bases). The sample here was T cells from blood (PBMCs), unsorted or a sorted subset (not recorded which), taken before or after yellow fever vaccination (not recorded which). CDR3: CASSPAGQETQYF. The CDR3 DNA sequence: TGTGCCAGCTCACCCGCAGGGCAGGAGACCCAGTACTTC.